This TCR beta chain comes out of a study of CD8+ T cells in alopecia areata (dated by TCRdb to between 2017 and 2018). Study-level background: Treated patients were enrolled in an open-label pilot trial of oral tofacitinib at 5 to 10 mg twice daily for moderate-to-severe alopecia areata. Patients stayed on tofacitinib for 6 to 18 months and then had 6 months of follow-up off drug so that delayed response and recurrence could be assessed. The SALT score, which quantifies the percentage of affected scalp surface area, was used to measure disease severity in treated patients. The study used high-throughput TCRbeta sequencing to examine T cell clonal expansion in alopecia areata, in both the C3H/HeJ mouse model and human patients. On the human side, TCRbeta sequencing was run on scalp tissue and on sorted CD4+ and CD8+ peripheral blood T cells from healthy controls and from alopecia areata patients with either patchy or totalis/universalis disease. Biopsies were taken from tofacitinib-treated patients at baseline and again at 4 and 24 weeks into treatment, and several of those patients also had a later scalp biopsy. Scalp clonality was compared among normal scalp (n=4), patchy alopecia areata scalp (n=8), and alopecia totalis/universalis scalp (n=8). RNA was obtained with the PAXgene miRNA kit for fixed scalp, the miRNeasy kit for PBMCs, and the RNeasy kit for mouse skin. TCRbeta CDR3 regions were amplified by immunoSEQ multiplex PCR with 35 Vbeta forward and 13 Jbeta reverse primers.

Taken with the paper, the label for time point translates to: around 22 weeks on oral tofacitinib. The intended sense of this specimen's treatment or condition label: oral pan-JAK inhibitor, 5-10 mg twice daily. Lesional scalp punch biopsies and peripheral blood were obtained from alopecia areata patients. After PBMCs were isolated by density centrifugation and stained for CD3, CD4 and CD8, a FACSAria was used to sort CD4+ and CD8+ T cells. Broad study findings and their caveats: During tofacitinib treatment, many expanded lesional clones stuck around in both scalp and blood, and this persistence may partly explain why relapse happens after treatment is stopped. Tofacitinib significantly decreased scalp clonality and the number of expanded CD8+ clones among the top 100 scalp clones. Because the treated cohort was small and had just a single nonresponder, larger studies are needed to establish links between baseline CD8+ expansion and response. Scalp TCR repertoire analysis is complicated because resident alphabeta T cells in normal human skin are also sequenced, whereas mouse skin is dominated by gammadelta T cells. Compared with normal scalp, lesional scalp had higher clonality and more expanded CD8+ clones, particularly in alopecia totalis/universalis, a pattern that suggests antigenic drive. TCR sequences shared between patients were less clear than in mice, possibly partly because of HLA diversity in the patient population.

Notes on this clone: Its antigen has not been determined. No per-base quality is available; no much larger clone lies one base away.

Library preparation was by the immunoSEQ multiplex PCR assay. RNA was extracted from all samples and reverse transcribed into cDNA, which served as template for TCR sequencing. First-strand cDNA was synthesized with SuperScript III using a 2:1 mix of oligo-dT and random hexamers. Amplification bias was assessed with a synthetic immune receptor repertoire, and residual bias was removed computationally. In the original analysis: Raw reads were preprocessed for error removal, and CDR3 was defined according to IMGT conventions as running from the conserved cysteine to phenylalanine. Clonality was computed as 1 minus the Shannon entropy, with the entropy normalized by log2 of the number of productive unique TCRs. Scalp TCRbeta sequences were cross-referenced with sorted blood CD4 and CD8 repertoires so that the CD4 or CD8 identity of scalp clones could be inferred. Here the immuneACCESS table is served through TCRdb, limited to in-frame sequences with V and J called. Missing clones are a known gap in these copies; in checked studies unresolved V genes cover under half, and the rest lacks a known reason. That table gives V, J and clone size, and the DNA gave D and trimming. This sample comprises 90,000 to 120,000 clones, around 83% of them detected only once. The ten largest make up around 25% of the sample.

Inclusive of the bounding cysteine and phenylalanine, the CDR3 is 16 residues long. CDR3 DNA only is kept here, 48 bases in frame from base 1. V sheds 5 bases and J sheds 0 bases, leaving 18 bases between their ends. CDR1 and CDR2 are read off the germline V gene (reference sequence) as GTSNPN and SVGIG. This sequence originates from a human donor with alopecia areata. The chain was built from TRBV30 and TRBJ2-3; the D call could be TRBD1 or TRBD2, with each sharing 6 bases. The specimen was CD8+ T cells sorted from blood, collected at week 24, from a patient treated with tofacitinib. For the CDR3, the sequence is CAWSNWGATSTDTQYF. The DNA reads TGTGCCTGGTCCAACTGGGGGGCAACTAGCACAGATACGCAGTATTTT.